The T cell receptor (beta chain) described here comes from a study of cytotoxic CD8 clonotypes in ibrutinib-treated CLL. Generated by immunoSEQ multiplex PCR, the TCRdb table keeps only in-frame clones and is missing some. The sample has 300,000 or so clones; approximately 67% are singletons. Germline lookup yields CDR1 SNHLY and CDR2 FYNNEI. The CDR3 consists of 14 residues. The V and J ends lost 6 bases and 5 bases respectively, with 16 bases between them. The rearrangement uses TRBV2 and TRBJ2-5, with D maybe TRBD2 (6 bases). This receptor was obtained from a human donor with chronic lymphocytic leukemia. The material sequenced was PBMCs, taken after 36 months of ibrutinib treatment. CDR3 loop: CASSAMTSTETQYF. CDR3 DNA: TGTGCCAGCAGCGCAATGACTAGTACGGAGACCCAGTACTTC.